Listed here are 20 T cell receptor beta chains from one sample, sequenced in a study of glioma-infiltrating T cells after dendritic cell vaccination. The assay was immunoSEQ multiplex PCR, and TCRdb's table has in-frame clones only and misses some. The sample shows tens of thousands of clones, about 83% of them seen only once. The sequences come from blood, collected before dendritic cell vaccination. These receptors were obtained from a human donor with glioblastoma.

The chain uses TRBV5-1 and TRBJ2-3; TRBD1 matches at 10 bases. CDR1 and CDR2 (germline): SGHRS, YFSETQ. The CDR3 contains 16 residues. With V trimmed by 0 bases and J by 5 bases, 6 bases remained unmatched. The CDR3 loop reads CASSLGGTGDGDTQYF. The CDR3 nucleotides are TGCGCCAGCAGCTTGGGGGGGACAGGGGATGGAGATACGCAGTATTTT. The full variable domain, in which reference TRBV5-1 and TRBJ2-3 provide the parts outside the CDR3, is KAGVTQTPRYLIKTRGQQVTLSCSPISGHRSVSWYQQTPGQGLQFLFEYFSETQRNKGNFPGRFSGRQFSNSRSEMNVSTLELGDSALYLCASSLGGTGDGDTQYFGPGTRLTVL.

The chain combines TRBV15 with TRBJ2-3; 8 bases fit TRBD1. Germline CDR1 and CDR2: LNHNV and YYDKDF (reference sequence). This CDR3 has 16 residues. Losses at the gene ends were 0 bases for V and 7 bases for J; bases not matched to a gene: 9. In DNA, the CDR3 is TGTGCCACCAGCAGAGAGGCGACAGGGGATAAGAATACGCAGTATTTT. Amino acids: CATSREATGDKNTQYF.

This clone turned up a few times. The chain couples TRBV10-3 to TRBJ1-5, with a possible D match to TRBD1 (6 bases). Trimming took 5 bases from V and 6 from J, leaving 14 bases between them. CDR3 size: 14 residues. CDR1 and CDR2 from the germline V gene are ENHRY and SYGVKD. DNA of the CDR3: TGTGCCATCAGTAAAACAGGGCCGGGTCAGCCCCAGCATTTT. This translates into CAISKTGPGQPQHF.

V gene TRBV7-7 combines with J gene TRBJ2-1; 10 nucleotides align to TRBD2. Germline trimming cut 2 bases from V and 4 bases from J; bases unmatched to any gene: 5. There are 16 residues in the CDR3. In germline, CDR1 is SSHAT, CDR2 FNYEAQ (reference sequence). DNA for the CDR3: TGTGCCAGCAGCTTACGGGCTAGCGGGGGTTACAATGAGCAGTTCTTC. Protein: CASSLRASGGYNEQFF.

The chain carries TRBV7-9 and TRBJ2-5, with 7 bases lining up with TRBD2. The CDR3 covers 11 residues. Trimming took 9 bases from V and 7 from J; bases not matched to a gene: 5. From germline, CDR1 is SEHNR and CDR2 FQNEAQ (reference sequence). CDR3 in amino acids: CASGLVATQYF. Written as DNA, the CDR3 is TGTGCCAGTGGACTAGTGGCGACCCAGTACTTC.

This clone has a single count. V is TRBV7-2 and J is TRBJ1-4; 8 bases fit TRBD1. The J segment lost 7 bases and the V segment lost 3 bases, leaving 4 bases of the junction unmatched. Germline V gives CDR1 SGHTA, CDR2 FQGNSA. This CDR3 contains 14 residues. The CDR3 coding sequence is TGTGCCAGCAGCTTCGAAGACAGGGGTGAAAAACTGTTTTTT. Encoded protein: CASSFEDRGEKLFF. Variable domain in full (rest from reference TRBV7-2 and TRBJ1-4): GAGVSQSPSNKVTEKGKDVELRCDPISGHTALYWYRQSLGQGLEFLIYFQGNSAPDKSGLPSDRFSAERTGGSVSTLTIQRTQQEDSAVYLCASSFEDRGEKLFFGSGTQLSVL.

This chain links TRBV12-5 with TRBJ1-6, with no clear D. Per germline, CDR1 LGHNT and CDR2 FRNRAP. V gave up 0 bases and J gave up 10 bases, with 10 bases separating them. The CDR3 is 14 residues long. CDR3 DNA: TGTGCTAGTGGTTTGGTACCCCCTCGGTCACCCCTCCACTTT. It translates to CASGLVPPRSPLHF.

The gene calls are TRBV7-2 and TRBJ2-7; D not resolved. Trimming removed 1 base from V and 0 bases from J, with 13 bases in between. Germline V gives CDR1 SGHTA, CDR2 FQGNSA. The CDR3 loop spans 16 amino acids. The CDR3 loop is CASSLVSSAGSYEQYF. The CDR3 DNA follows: TGTGCCAGCAGCTTAGTTTCGAGCGCCGGCTCCTACGAGCAGTACTTC.

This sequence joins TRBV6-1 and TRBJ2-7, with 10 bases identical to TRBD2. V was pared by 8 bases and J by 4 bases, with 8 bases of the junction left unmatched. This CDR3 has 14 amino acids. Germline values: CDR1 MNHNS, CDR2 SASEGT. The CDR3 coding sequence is TGTGCCAGCCTAATAAGCGGGGGGGGGTACGAGCAGTACTTC. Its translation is CASLISGGGYEQYF.

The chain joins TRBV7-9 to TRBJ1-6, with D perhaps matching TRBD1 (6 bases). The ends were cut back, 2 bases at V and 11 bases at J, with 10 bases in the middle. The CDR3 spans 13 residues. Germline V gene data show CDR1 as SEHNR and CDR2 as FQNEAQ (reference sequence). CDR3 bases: TGTGCCAGCAGCTTAACAGGGAGAACACCCCTCCACTTT. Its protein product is CASSLTGRTPLHF.

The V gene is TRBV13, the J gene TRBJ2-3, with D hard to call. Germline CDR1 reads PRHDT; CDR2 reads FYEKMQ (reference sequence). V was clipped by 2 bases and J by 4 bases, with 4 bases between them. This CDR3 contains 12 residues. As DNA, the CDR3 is TGTGCCAGCAGCTTACATGCAGATACGCAGTATTTT. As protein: CASSLHADTQYF.

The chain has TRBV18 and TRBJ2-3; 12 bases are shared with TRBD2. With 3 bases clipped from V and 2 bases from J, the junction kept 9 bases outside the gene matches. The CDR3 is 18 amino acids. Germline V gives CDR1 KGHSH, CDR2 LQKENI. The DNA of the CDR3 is TGTGCCAGCTCACCGAAAGGGACTAGCGGGCGCTCCACAGATACGCAGTATTTT. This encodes CASSPKGTSGRSTDTQYF.

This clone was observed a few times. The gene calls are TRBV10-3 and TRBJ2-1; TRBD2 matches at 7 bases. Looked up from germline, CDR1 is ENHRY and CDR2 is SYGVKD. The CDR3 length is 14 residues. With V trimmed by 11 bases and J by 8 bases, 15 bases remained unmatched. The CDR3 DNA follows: TGTGCCTGTGGCGGGAGACGCCAGGTGGATGAGCAGTTCTTC. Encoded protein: CACGGRRQVDEQFF.

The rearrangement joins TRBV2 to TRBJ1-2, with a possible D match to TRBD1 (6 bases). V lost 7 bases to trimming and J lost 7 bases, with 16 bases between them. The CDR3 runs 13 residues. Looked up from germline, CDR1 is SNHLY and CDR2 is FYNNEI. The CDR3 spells CASTGEGLGGYTF. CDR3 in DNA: TGTGCCAGCACAGGGGAGGGGTTGGGTGGCTACACCTTC.

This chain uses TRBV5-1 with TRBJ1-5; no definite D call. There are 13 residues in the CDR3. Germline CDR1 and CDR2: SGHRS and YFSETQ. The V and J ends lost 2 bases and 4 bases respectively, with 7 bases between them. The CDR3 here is CASSFSPNQPQHF. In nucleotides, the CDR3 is TGCGCCAGCAGCTTTTCCCCAAATCAGCCCCAGCATTTT.

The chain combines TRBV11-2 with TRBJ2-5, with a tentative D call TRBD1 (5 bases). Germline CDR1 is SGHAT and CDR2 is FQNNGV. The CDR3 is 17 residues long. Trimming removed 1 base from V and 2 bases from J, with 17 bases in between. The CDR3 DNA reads TGTGCCAGCAGCTTAGGGCAGGGTTTGAGTCGGCAAGAGACCCAGTACTTC. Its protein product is CASSLGQGLSRQETQYF.

The DNA of the CDR3 is TGCGCCAGCAGCCAAGATAGCGGGGGCAGCCAAGAGACCCAGTACTTC. Translation: CASSQDSGGSQETQYF. The chain links TRBV4-1 to TRBJ2-5, with 9 bases fitting TRBD2. V shed 0 bases, J shed 1 base, and the junction held 3 bases outside the gene matches. CDR1 MGHRA and CDR2 YSYEKL come from the germline V gene. This CDR3 is 16 amino acids long.

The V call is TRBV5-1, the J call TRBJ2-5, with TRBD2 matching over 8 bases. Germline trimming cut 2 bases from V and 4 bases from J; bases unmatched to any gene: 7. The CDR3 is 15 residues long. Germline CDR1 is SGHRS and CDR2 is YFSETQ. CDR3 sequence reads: CASSFGSGGGETQYF. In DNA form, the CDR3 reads TGCGCCAGCAGCTTCGGAAGCGGGGGAGGAGAGACCCAGTACTTC.

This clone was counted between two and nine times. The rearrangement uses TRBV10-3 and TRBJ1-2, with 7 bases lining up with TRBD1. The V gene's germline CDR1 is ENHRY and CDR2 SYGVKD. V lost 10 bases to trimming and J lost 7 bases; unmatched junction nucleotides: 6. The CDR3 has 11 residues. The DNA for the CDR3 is TGTGCCACCACCTCAGGGGGTGGCTACACCTTC. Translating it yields CATTSGGGYTF.

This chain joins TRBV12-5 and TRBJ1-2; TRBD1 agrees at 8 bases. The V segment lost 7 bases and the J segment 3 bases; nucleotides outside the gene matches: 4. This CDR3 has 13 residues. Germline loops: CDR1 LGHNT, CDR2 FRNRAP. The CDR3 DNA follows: TGTGCTAGTGCTCGGACAGGGTACTATGGCTACACCTTC. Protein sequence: CASARTGYYGYTF.